This is a list of T cell receptor beta chains from one sample in a study of OX40 agonist ivuxolimab in advanced cancers. Only in-frame clones appear in the TCRdb table, and some are missing; sequencing was by immunoSEQ multiplex PCR. The table has around 51,000 clones, roughly 86% seen once. The sequenced sample was CD4+ or CD8+ T cells sorted from blood, obtained in a trial of the OX40 agonist ivuxolimab. The receptors shown here come from an adult with an advanced solid tumor such as melanoma, head and neck, liver or kidney cancer. The CDR3 runs from the conserved cysteine through the conserved F or W. A D gene is named only where the DNA matches it firmly. Clone size is shown for a subset of rows, as once, few, many or a class of expanded clone.

NA,NA,TRBJ1-4,TRBV7-9,TGTGCCAGCCGAACCTCAGGGGCGGGCGGCGAAAAACTGTTTTTT,CASRTSGAGGEKLFF
NA,NA,TRBJ2-1,TRBV7-9,TGTGCCAGCAGCGAGGGACTCTACAATGAGCAGTTCTTC,CASSEGLYNEQFF
NA,NA,TRBJ2-3,TRBV6-5,TGTGCCAGCAGTTACTCCACGGGGGTGGATACGCAGTATTTT,CASSYSTGVDTQYF
TRBD2,NA,TRBJ2-5,TRBV4-2,TGTGCCAGCAGCCAATCGACTAGCGGAATAGAGACCCAGTACTTC,CASSQSTSGIETQYF
TRBD1,NA,TRBJ1-4,TRBV9,TGTGCCAGCAGCGCGCAGGGGGCTGGTAATGAAAAACTGTTTTTT,CASSAQGAGNEKLFF
TRBD1,NA,TRBJ1-4,TRBV7-6,TGTGCCAGCAGCTCAGGACAGGGCGGTGAAAAACTGTTTTTT,CASSSGQGGEKLFF
NA,NA,TRBJ2-3,TRBV9,TGTGCCAGCACCTCCCGACATCTTCCCGGGGATACGCAGTATTTT,CASTSRHLPGDTQYF
NA,NA,TRBJ1-2,TRBV7-9,TGTGCCAGCAGCTCCCTGTCCGGAACCTATGGCTACACCTTC,CASSSLSGTYGYTF
NA,NA,TRBJ2-3,TRBV7-8,TGTGCCAGCAGCCAACGTGCGGGCCTCGGGACAGATACGCAGTATTTT,CASSQRAGLGTDTQYF
TRBD2,NA,TRBJ2-5,TRBV19,TGTGCCAGTAGTATTATGACTAGCGGTATGAGGCCTCAAGAGACCCAGTACTTC,CASSIMTSGMRPQETQYF
NA,NA,TRBJ2-7,TRBV5-1,TGCGCCAGCAGCCAGGACGGTACCCCCTACGAGCAGTACTTC,CASSQDGTPYEQYF
NA,NA,TRBJ2-6,TRBV7-7,TGTGCTAGCAGTCCTTCGAGCGCCCCCGGGGCCAACGTCCTGACTTTC,CASSPSSAPGANVLTF
TRBD1,NA,TRBJ1-1,TRBV5-6,TGTGCCAGCAGCCGCCCCGGGACAGGGCTATTTAACACTGAAGCTTTCTTT,CASSRPGTGLFNTEAFF
TRBD1,NA,TRBJ1-1,TRBV6-6,TGTGCCAGCAGTTACCGAAGGACAGGGGCTGAAGCTTTCTTT,CASSYRRTGAEAFF
NA,NA,TRBJ2-3,TRBV9,TGTGCCAGCCAGAGGGTAGGCACAGATACGCAGTATTTT,CASQRVGTDTQYF
TRBD1,NA,TRBJ2-2,TRBV23-1,TGCGCCAGCACCCACAGGGGGCTGAACACCGGGGAGCTGTTTTTT,CASTHRGLNTGELFF
NA,NA,TRBJ2-4,TRBV19,TGTGCCAGTAATATGGATATTTCGGGAAACATTCAGTACTTC,CASNMDISGNIQYF
NA,NA,TRBJ1-4,TRBV2,TGTGCCAGCAAGACAGGTCTAACTAATGAAAAACTGTTTTTT,CASKTGLTNEKLFF
TRBD2,NA,TRBJ2-1,TRBV30,TGTGCCTGGAGTGTATGGGCTAGCGGGGTCCGGGGCCGGGGGGGCCAGGACGACAATGAGCAGTTCTTC,CAWSVWASGVRGRGGQDDNEQFF
NA,once,TRBJ2-7,TRBV5-1,TGCGCCAGCAGCAAGTTCGGGGGGCACGAGCAGTACTTC,CASSKFGGHEQYF
NA,few,TRBJ1-5,TRBV5-4,TGTGCCAGCAGCTTTGGAGGGGGACGAGGGAATCAGCCCCAGCATTTT,CASSFGGGRGNQPQHF
NA,NA,TRBJ1-1,TRBV11-1,TGTGCCAGCAGCTTGGACAGTTATAATCCTGAAGCTTTCTTT,CASSLDSYNPEAFF
TRBD2,NA,TRBJ2-5,TRBV11-2,TGTGCCAGCAGCCGTGGGACTAGCGGGAGCAGGGAGACCCAGTACTTC,CASSRGTSGSRETQYF
NA,NA,TRBJ2-5,TRBV10-1,TGCGCCAGCAGTGACAGGGGTGCCCCCCAAGAGACCCAGTACTTC,CASSDRGAPQETQYF
NA,NA,TRBJ2-7,TRBV11-3,TGTGCCAGCAGCTTAGGTCAGAACTACGAGCAGTACTTC,CASSLGQNYEQYF
TRBD1,NA,TRBJ1-6,TRBV6-5,TGTGCCAGCAGAGCCGGGACAGGGGGACTATGGCCCCTCCACTTT,CASRAGTGGLWPLHF
TRBD2,NA,TRBJ2-1,TRBV30,TGTGCCTGGAGTGTGCGGCACGGAATAGCGGGGGCCCTATCCGCTGAGCAGTTCTTC,CAWSVRHGIAGALSAEQFF
NA,NA,TRBJ2-7,TRBV29-1,TGCAGCGTTGTTGGTGTCTACGAGCAGTACTTC,CSVVGVYEQYF
TRBD1,NA,TRBJ1-5,TRBV19,TGTGCCAGTAGTATGAACAGGGGGAAAGACAATCAGCCCCAGCATTTT,CASSMNRGKDNQPQHF
TRBD2,NA,TRBJ2-7,TRBV19,TGTGCCAGTATGGGGGGGGTCTACGAGCAGTACTTC,CASMGGVYEQYF
TRBD1,few,TRBJ1-5,TRBV2,TGTGCCAGCAGTGGGGTAACAGGGGGCCCCAACAATCAGCCCCAGCATTTT,CASSGVTGGPNNQPQHF
NA,few,TRBJ2-7,TRBV25-1,TGTGCCAGCGGGACCTACTCCTACGAGCAGTACTTC,CASGTYSYEQYF
TRBD1,NA,TRBJ1-2,TRBV5-1,TGCGCCAGCAGTCCCTTGACAGGGCTGAGGTATGGCTACACCTTC,CASSPLTGLRYGYTF
NA,NA,TRBJ2-1,TRBV27,TGTGCCAGCAGAAGCCTCGGTGACAATGAGCAGTTCTTC,CASRSLGDNEQFF
NA,NA,TRBJ2-1,TRBV12-5,TGTGCTAGTGGTTTGGGAATAGCGGTGAGCTCCTACAATGAGCAGTTCTTC,CASGLGIAVSSYNEQFF
NA,NA,TRBJ1-5,TRBV19,TGTGCCAGTAGTATCGATGGTTATCAGCCCCAGCATTTT,CASSIDGYQPQHF
NA,NA,TRBJ1-2,TRBV5-1,TGCGCCAGCAGCTCTGGGACACTCGTAGCTAACTATGGCTACACCTTC,CASSSGTLVANYGYTF
NA,NA,TRBJ2-7,TRBV2,TGTGCCAGCAGGAGGGACGGGCAATCCTACGAGCAGTACTTC,CASRRDGQSYEQYF
NA,NA,TRBJ2-2,TRBV18,TGTGCCAGCTCACGGGGACCGTCGAACACCGGGGAGCTGTTTTTT,CASSRGPSNTGELFF
NA,NA,TRBJ2-7,TRBV21-1,TGTGCCAGCAGCCCGGGACTAGCGGGAGAATTGTGTGGTTCCTACGAGCAGTACTTC,CASSPGLAGELCGSYEQYF
NA,NA,TRBJ2-4,TRBV7-8,TGTGCCAGCAGCTTAACCACAGGGCCCAAAAACATTCAGTACTTC,CASSLTTGPKNIQYF
NA,few,TRBJ2-5,TRBV2,TGTGCCAGCAGTGTATCGGAGACCCAGTACTTC,CASSVSETQYF
NA,NA,TRBJ1-1,TRBV5-6,TGTGCCAGCAGCTTTCCTGTCGTGAACACTGAAGCTTTCTTT,CASSFPVVNTEAFF
TRBD1,NA,TRBJ2-1,TRBV5-1,TGCGCCAGCAGCTTGCAGGGGGCGAAATACAATGAGCAGTTCTTC,CASSLQGAKYNEQFF
NA,NA,TRBJ2-7,TRBV7-9,TGTGCCAGCAGCCCTAGACAGGGACTCTACGAGCAGTACTTC,CASSPRQGLYEQYF
NA,NA,TRBJ1-2,TRBV28,TGTGCCAGCAGTTTAGATTCCCTGGGGGGGCGCTATGGCTACACCTTC,CASSLDSLGGRYGYTF
TRBD1,NA,TRBJ2-4,TRBV23-1,TGCGCCAGCTCCCGGGACAGGGAACTTCGGGCCAAAAACATTCAGTACTTC,CASSRDRELRAKNIQYF
NA,NA,TRBJ2-3,TRBV7-3,TGTGCCAGCAAGAAAAGAGGGACTAGCACAGATACGCAGTATTTT,CASKKRGTSTDTQYF
TRBD2,NA,TRBJ2-7,TRBV5-1,TGCGCCAGCAGACCTACTAGCGGGGGCGGGGAGCAGTACTTC,CASRPTSGGGEQYF
NA,NA,TRBJ2-7,TRBV7-9,TGTGCCAGCAGCTTAGCATCGTCCTACGAGCAGTACTTC,CASSLASSYEQYF
NA,NA,TRBJ2-2,TRBV2,TGTGCCAGCAGTGCCCGGAGGGGGCTCACCGGGGAGCTGTTTTTT,CASSARRGLTGELFF
TRBD2,NA,TRBJ2-3,TRBV29-1,TGCAGCGTTGAAGCAATCAAGACTAGCGGGGGGGCCGATACGCAGTATTTT,CSVEAIKTSGGADTQYF
NA,NA,TRBJ1-5,TRBV6-1,TGTGCCAGCACAAGCCAGGGGTATAGCAATCAGCCCCAGCATTTT,CASTSQGYSNQPQHF
NA,NA,TRBJ1-5,TRBV5-6,TGTGCCAGCAGCTTTTGGACAGCTAGCAATCAGCCCCAGCATTTT,CASSFWTASNQPQHF
TRBD2,NA,TRBJ2-1,TRBV7-8,TGTGCCAGCAGCTTATGGACTAGCGGGACTGGGGGTGAGCAGTTCTTC,CASSLWTSGTGGEQFF
TRBD1,NA,TRBJ1-1,TRBV4-1,TGCGCCAGCAGCCAAGAAGAAGTCCGGGCAGGGGGCATAGATTCGAACACTGAAGCTTTCTTT,CASSQEEVRAGGIDSNTEAFF
TRBD1,NA,TRBJ1-1,TRBV27,TGTGCCAGCAGTGATCCCGGACAGGGTAGGTTCACTGAAGCTTTCTTT,CASSDPGQGRFTEAFF